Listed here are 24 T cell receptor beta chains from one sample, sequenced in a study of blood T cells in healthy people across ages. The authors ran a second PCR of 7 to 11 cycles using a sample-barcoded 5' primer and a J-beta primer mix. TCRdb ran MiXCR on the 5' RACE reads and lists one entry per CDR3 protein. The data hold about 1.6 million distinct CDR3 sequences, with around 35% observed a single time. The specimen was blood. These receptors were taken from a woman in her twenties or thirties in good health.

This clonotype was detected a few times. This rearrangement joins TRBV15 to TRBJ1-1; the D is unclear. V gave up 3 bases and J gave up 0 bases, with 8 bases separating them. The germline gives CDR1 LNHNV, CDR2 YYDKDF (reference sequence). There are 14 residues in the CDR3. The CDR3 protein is CATSSNTMNTEAFF. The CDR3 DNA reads TGTGCCACCAGCAGCAACACCATGAACACTGAAGCTTTCTTT.

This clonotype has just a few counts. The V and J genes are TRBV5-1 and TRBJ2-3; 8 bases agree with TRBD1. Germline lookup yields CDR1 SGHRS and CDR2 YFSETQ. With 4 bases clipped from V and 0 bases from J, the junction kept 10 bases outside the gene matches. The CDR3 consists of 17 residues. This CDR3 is CASSGPGQEASTDTQYF. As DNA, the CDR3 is TGCGCCAGCAGCGGACCGGGACAGGAGGCTAGCACAGATACGCAGTATTTT.

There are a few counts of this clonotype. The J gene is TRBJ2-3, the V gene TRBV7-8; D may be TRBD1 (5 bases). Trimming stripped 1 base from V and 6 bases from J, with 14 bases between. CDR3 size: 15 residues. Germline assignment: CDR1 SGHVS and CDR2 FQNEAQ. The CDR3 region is CASSLVMGQGDTQYF. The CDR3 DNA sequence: TGTGCCAGCAGCTTAGTGATGGGGCAGGGCGATACGCAGTATTTT.

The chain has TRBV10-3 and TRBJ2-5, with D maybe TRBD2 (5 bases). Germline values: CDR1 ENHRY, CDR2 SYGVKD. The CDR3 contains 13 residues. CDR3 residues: CARSRTRQETQYF. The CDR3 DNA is TGTGCTCGATCTAGGACTCGACAAGAGACCCAGTACTTC.

The CDR3 here is CASSPRWETHNEQFF. CDR3 DNA sequence: TGTGCCAGCAGCCCACGGTGGGAGACTCATAATGAGCAGTTCTTC. The V gene is TRBV27, the J gene TRBJ2-1; tentative D call: TRBD2 (5 bases). Per the germline V gene, CDR1 is MNHEY and CDR2 is SMNVEV (reference sequence). The CDR3 totals 15 residues. V dropped 6 bases and J dropped 7 bases, with 19 bases sitting between them.

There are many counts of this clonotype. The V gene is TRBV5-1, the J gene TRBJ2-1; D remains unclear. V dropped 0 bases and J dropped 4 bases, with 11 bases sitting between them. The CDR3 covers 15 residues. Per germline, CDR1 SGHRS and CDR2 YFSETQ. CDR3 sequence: CASSLVGSLYNEQFF. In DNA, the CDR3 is TGCGCCAGCAGCTTGGTAGGCTCCCTTTACAATGAGCAGTTCTTC.

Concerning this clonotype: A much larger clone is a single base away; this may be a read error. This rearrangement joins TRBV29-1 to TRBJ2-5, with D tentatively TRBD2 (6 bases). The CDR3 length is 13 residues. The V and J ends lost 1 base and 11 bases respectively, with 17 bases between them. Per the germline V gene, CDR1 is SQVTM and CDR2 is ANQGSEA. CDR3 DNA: TGCAGCGTTGAAGGTCCAGTCAGGGAGGAGCAGTACTTC. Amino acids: CSVEGPVREEQYF.

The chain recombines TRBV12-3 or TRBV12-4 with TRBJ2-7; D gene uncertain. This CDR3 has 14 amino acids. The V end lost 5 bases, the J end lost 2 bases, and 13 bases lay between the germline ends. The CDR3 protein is CASSQIDTAYEQYF. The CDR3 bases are TGTGCCAGCAGTCAGATCGACACCGCCTACGAGCAGTACTTC.

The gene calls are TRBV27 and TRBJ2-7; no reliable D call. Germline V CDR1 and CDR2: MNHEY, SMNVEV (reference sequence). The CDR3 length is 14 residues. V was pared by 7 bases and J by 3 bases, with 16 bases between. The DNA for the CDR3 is TGTGCCAGCATGGGCCAGCGATCTAGCTACGAGCAGTACTTC. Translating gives CASMGQRSSYEQYF.

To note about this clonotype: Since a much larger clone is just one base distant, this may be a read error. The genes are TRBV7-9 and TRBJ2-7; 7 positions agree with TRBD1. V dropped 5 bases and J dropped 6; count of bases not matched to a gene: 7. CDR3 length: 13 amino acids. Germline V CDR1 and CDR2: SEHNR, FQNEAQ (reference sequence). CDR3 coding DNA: TGTGCCAGCAGCCCCCGACAGGGCCCCGAGCAGTACTTC. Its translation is CASSPRQGPEQYF.

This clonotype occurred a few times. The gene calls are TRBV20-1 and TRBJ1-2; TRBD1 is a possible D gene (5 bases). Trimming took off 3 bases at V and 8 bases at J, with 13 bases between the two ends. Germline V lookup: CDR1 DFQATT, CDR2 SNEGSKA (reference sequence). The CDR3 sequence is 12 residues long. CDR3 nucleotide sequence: TGCAGTGCTAGCAGGGTTGGCGGGGGCTACACCTTC. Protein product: CSASRVGGGYTF.

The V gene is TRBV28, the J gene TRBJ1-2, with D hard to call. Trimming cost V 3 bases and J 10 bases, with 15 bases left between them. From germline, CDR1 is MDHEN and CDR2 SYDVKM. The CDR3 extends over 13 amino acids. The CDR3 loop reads CASSFLRLADYTF. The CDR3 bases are TGTGCCAGCAGTTTTTTACGGCTTGCCGACTACACCTTC.

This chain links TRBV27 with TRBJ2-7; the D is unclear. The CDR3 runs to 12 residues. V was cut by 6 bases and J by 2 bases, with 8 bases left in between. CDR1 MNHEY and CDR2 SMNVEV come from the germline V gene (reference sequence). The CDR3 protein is CASSHSPYEQYF. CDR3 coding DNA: TGTGCCAGCAGCCATTCCCCCTACGAGCAGTACTTC.

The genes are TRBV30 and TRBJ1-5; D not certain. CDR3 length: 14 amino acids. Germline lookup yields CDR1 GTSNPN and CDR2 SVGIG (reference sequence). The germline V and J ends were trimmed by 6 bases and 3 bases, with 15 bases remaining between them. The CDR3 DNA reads TGTGCCTGCAGTAGTGGCAGAGACAATCAGCCCCAGCATTTT. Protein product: CACSSGRDNQPQHF.

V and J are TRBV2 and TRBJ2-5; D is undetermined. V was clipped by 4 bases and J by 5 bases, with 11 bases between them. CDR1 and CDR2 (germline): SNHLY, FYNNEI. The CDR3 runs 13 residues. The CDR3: CASSASLWETQYF. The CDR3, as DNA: TGTGCCAGCAGTGCGTCGCTATGGGAGACCCAGTACTTC.

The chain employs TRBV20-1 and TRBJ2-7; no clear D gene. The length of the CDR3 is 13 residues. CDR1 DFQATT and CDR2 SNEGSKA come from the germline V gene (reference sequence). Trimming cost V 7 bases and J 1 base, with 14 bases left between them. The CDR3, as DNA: TGCAGTGTTCCCCCCCCGCCTTCCTACGAGCAGTACTTC. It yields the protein CSVPPPPSYEQYF.

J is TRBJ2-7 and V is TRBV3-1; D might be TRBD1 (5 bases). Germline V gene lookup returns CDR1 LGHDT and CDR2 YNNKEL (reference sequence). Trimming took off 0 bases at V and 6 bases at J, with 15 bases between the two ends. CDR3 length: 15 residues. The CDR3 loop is CASSQEGAHFLEQYF. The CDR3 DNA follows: TGTGCCAGCAGCCAAGAAGGGGCGCATTTCCTCGAGCAGTACTTC.

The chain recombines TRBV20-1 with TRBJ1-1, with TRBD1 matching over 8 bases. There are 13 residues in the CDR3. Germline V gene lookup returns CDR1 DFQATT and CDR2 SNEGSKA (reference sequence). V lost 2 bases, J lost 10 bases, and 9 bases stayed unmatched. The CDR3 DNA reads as TGCAGTGCTAGATACCAGGGGGCAGGGGGAGCTTTCTTT. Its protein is CSARYQGAGGAFF.

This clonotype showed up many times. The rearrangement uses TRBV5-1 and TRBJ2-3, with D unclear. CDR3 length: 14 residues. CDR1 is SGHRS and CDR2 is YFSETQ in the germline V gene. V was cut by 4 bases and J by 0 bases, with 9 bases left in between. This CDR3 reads CASSDTSSTDTQYF. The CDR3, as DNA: TGCGCCAGCAGCGACACAAGTAGCACAGATACGCAGTATTTT.

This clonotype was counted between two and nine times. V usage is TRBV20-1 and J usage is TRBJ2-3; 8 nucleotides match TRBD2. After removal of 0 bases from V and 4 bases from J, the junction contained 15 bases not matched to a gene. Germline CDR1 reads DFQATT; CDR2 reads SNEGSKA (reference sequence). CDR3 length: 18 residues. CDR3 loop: CSARDSAPSGPRADTQYF. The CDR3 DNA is TGCAGTGCTAGAGATTCGGCACCTAGCGGGCCTCGGGCAGATACGCAGTATTTT.

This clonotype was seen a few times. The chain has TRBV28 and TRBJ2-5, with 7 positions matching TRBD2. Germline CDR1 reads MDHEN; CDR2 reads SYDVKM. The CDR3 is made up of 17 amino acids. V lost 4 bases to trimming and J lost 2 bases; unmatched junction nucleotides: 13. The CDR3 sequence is CASSSFVAGVGQETQYF. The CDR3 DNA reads TGTGCCAGCAGTTCGTTCGTGGCGGGAGTGGGTCAAGAGACCCAGTACTTC.

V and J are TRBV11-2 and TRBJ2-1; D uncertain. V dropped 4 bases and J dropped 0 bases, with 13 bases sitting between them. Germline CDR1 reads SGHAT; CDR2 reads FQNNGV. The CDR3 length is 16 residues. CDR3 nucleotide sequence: TGTGCCAGCAGCTCCCAAGGTGCGAGCTCCTACAATGAGCAGTTCTTC. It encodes CASSSQGASSYNEQFF. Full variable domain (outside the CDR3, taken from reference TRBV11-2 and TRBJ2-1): EAGVAQSPRYKIIEKRQSVAFWCNPISGHATLYWYQQILGQGPKLLIQFQNNGVVDDSQLPKDRFSAERLKGVDSTLKIQPAKLEDSAVYLCASSSQGASSYNEQFFGPGTRLTVL.

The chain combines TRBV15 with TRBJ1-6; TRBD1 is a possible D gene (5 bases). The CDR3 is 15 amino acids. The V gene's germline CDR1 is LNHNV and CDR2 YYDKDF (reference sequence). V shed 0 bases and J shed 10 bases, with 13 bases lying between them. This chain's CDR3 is CATSRDTGPQSPLHF. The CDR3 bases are TGTGCCACCAGCAGAGATACAGGTCCCCAATCACCCCTCCACTTT.

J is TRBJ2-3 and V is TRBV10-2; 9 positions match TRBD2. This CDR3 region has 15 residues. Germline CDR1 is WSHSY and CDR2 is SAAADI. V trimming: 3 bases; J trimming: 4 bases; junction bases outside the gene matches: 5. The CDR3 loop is CASSETRGGSDTQYF. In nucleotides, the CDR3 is TGCGCCAGCAGTGAAACGCGGGGGGGTTCAGATACGCAGTATTTT.